A single sample is the source of the 3 T cell receptor beta chains below, sequenced in a study of T cell responses to AZD1222 COVID-19 vaccine. Measured with immunoSEQ multiplex PCR; TCRdb has only the in-frame clones, and not every one. The sample holds roughly 150,000 clones; 85% to 95% are singletons and the top ten take approximately 1.5%. The material sequenced was peripheral blood, taken 28 days after the second AZD1222 dose. The origin of the receptors is an adult who received the AZD1222 COVID-19 vaccine.

The J gene is TRBJ2-7, the V gene TRBV28, with 9 bases that match TRBD2. Trimming at V came to 4 bases and at J to 3 bases, leaving 4 bases not matched to a gene. CDR3 size: 14 residues. In germline, CDR1 is MDHEN, CDR2 SYDVKM. The CDR3: CASSSLAGLYEQYF. Here the CDR3 DNA reads TGTGCCAGCAGTTCGCTAGCGGGGCTCTACGAGCAGTACTTC.

The chain employs TRBV28 and TRBJ1-5; 8 bases line up with TRBD1. Germline CDR1 and CDR2: MDHEN and SYDVKM. The ends lost 5 bases at V and 3 bases at J; junction bases unmatched: 6. This CDR3 comprises 15 residues. The CDR3 region is CASSTRTGYNQPQHF. The DNA for the CDR3 is TGTGCCAGCAGTACCCGGACAGGGTACAATCAGCCCCAGCATTTT.

V gene TRBV19 combines with J gene TRBJ1-3, with no clear D. The V end was cut by 3 bases, the J end by 0 bases, with 12 bases between. This CDR3 is 16 amino acids long. Germline V CDR1 and CDR2: LNHDA, SQIVND (reference sequence). CDR3 protein: CASSITLPSSGNTIYF. CDR3 bases: TGTGCCAGTAGTATTACATTACCGAGCTCTGGAAACACCATATATTTT.